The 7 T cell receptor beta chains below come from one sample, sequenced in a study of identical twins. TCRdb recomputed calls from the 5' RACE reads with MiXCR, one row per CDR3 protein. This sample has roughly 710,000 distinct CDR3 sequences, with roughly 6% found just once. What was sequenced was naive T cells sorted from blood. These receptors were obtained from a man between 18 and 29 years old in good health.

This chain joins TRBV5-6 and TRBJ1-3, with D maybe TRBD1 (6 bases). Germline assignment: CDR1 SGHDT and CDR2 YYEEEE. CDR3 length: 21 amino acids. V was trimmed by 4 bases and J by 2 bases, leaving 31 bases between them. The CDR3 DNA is TGTGCCAGCAGCCAGGACGGTACAGGGCGACAGCTCACCAAAACTGGAAACACCATATATTTT. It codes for CASSQDGTGRQLTKTGNTIYF.

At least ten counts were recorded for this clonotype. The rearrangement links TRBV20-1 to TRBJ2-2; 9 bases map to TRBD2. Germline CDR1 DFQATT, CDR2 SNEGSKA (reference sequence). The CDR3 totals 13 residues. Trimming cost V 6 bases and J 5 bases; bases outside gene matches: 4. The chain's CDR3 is CSAGGRGTGELFF. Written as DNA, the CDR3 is TGCAGTGCGGGCGGGAGGGGAACCGGGGAGCTGTTTTTT.

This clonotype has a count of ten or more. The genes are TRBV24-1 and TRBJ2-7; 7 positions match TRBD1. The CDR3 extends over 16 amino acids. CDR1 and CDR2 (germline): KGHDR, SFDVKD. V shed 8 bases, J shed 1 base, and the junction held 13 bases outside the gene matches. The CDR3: CATIPPRDSKSYEQYF. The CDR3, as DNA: TGTGCCACCATTCCTCCCCGGGACAGCAAATCCTACGAGCAGTACTTC.

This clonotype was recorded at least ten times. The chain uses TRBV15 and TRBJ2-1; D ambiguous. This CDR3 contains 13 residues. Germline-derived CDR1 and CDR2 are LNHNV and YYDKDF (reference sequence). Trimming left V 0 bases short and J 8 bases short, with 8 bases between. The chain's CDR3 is CATSRDIWHEQFF. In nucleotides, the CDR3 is TGTGCCACCAGCAGAGATATATGGCATGAGCAGTTCTTC.

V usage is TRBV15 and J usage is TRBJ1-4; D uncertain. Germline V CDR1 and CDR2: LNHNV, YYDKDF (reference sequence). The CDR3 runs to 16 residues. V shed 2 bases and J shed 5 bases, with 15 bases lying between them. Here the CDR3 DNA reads TGTGCCACCAGCAGAACCCGAGGTGGACTAAATGAAAAACTGTTTTTT. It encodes CATSRTRGGLNEKLFF.

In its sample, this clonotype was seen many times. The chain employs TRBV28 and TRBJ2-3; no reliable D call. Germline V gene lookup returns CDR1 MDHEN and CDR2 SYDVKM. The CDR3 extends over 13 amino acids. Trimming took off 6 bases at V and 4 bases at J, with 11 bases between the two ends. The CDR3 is CASSSPIADTQYF. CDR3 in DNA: TGTGCCAGCAGCTCCCCTATAGCAGATACGCAGTATTTT.

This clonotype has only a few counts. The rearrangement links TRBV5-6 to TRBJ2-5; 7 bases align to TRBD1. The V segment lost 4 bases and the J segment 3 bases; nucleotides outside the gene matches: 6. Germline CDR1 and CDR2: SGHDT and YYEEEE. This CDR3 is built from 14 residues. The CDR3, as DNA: TGTGCCAGCAGCCACCGGGACAGCGAAGAGACCCAGTACTTC. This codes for CASSHRDSEETQYF.